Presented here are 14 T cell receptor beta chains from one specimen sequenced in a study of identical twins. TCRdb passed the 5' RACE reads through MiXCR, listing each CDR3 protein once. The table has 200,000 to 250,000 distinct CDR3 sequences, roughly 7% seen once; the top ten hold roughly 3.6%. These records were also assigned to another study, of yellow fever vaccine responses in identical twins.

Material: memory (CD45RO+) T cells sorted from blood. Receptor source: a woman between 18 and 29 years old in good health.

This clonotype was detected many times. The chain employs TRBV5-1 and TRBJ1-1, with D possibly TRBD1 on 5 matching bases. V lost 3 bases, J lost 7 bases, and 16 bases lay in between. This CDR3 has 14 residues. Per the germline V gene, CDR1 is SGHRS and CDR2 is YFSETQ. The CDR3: CASSSFSRAGEAFF. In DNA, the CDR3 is TGCGCCAGCAGCTCCTTCTCCAGGGCTGGTGAAGCTTTCTTT.

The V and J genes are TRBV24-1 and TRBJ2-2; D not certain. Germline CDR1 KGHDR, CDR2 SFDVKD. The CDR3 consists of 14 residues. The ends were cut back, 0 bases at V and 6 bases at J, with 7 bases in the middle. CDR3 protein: CATSDLTWAGELFF. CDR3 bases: TGTGCCACCAGTGATTTGACATGGGCCGGGGAGCTGTTTTTT.

This CDR3 is CAIMTRGWVYGYTF. In DNA, the CDR3 is TGTGCCATCATGACTCGAGGTTGGGTCTATGGCTACACCTTC. The genes are TRBV12-3 or TRBV12-4 and TRBJ1-2, with unresolved D. The ends were cut back, 10 bases at V and 4 bases at J, with 19 bases in the middle. CDR3 length: 14 residues.

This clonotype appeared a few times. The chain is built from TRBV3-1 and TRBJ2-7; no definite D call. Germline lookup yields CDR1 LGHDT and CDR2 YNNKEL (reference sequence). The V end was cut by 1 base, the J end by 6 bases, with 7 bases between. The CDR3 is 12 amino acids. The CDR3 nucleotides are TGTGCCAGCAGCCAAGGGGTCGGCGAGCAGTACGTC. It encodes CASSQGVGEQYV.

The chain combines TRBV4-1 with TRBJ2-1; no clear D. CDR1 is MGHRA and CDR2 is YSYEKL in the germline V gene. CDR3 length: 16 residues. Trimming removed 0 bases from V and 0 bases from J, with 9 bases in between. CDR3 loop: CASSQDTSRSYNEQFF. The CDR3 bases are TGCGCCAGCAGCCAAGACACCTCCCGCTCCTACAATGAGCAGTTCTTC.

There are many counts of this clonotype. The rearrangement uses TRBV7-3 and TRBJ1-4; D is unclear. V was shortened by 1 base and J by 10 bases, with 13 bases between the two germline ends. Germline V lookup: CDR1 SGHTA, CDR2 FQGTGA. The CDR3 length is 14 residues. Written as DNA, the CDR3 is TGTGCCAGCAGCTTAAGCCCCGGGAGAGTAAAACTGTTTTTT. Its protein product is CASSLSPGRVKLFF. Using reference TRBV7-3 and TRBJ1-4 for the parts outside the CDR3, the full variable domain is GAGVSQTPSNKVTEKGKYVELRCDPISGHTALYWYRQSLGQGPEFLIYFQGTGAADDSGLPNDRFFAVRPEGSVSTLKIQRTERGDSAVYLCASSLSPGRVKLFFGSGTQLSVL.

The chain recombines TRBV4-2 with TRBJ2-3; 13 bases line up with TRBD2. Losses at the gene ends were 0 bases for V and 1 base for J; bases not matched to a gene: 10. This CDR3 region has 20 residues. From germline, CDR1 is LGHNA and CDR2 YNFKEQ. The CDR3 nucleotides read TGTGCCAGCAGCCAAGATGAGTTTAGAACTAGCGGGAGGGGCACAGATACGCAGTATTTT. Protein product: CASSQDEFRTSGRGTDTQYF.

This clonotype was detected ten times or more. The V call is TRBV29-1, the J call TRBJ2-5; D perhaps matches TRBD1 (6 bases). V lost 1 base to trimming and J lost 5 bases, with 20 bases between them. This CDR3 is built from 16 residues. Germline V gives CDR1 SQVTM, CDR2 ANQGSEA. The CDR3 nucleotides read TGCAGCGTTGAAGGGCAGGGGTTCCAAACACGGGAGACCCAGTACTTC. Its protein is CSVEGQGFQTRETQYF.

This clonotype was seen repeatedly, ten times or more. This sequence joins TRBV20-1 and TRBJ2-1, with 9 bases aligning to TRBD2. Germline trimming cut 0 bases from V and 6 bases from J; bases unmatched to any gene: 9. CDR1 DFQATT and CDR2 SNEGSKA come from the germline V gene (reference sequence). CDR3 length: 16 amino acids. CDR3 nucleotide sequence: TGCAGTGCTAGAGATCCCAGCGGGAGGCACCGCAATGAGCAGTTCTTC. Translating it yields CSARDPSGRHRNEQFF.

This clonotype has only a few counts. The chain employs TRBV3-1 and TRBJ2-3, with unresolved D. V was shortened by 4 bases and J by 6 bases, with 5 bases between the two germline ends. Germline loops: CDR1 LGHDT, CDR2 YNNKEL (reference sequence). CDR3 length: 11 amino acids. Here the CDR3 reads CASSRLDTQYF. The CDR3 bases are TGTGCCAGCAGCCGACTGGATACGCAGTATTTT.

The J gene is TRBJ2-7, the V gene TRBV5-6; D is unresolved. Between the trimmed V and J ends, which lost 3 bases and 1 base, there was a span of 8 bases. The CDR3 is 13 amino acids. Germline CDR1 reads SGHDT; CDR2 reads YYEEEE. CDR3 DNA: TGTGCCAGCAGCTCGTGGGCGTCCTACGAGCAGTACGTC. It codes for CASSSWASYEQYV.

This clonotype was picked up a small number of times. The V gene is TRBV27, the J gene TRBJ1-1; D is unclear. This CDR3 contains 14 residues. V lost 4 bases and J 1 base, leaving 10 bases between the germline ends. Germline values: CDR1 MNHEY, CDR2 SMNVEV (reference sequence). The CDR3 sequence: CASSWTPENTEAFF. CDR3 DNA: TGTGCCAGCAGTTGGACCCCCGAGAACACTGAAGCTTTCTTT.

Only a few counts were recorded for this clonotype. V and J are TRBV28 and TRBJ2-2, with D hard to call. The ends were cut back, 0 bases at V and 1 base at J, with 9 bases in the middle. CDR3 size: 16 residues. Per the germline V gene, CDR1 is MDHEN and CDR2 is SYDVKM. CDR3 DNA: TGTGCCAGCAGTTTATGGTCCCAGGAGAACACCGGGGAGCTGTTTTTT. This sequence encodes CASSLWSQENTGELFF.

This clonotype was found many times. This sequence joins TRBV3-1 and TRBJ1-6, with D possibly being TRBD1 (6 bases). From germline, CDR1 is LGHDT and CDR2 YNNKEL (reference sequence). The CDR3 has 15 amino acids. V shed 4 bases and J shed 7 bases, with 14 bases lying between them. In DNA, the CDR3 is TGTGCCAGCAGCCCGCTGACAGGAGAGAATTCACCCCTCCACTTT. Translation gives CASSPLTGENSPLHF.